What follows is one TCR beta chain and its context. This record comes from a study of blood T cell repertoires in COVID-19. Turning to the study itself: Samples taken during acute and convalescent COVID-19 were collected in the United States, Italy and Spain.

V shed 0 bases, J shed 2 bases, and the junction held 6 bases outside the gene matches. The CDR3 contains 17 residues. Germline lookup yields CDR1 SGHRS and CDR2 YFSETQ. As originally analysed: Counts of nucleated cells, estimated from reference gene primer amplification, were obtained. Produced via immunoSEQ multiplex PCR; TCRdb's table is partial and in-frame only. That table is the source of V, J and clone size, and D and trimming were worked out from the DNA. The table shows about 110,000 clones, with about 78% occurring only once. Sequencing input: peripheral blood. The clonotype was recovered from a human donor in a cohort sampled during active or convalescent COVID-19. The chain couples TRBV5-1 to TRBJ2-3; 10 bases are shared with TRBD1. The CDR3 bases are TGCGCCAGCAGCTTGGGTATCGGGACAGGGGACACAGATACGCAGTATTTT. Protein product: CASSLGIGTGDTDTQYF.